The next 26 T cell receptor beta chains were all read from a single sample in a study of cytomegalovirus exposure and HLA in healthy donors (dated by TCRdb to 2016 to 2017). The library relied on the immunoSEQ multiplex PCR assay. TCRdb limited this immuneACCESS table to in-frame rearrangements with V and J called. A share of clones is missing; checked studies link under half to unresolved V genes, and the rest is unexplained. This sample comprises around 250,000 clones, 90% of them detected only once. The top ten hold roughly 0.38% of the sample. Sequenced input: PBMCs. The source is a woman between 18 and 29 years old in good health and CMV-seronegative.

The J gene is TRBJ2-3, the V gene TRBV4-1; maybe TRBD2 (6 bases). Trimming took 0 bases from V and 2 from J, leaving 12 bases between them. Germline V gene lookup returns CDR1 MGHRA and CDR2 YSYEKL. This CDR3 region has 16 residues. The CDR3 loop is CASSQDGGRLTDTQYF. Written as DNA, the CDR3 is TGCGCCAGCAGCCAAGACGGGGGTCGGCTCACAGATACGCAGTATTTT.

The gene calls are TRBV5-1 and TRBJ2-5, with D possibly being TRBD1 (6 bases). CDR1 and CDR2 from the germline V gene are SGHRS and YFSETQ. V was pared by 4 bases and J by 2 bases, with 12 bases between. CDR3 length: 14 amino acids. CDR3 DNA sequence: TGCGCCAGCAGCACAGGGACCGGACAAGAGACCCAGTACTTC. It translates to CASSTGTGQETQYF. Combining the CDR3 with reference TRBV5-1 and TRBJ2-5 gives the whole variable domain KAGVTQTPRYLIKTRGQQVTLSCSPISGHRSVSWYQQTPGQGLQFLFEYFSETQRNKGNFPGRFSGRQFSNSRSEMNVSTLELGDSALYLCASSTGTGQETQYFGPGTRLLVL.

This chain joins TRBV6-5 and TRBJ2-5; TRBD2 is a possible D gene (5 bases). Trimming pared 6 bases from V and 7 bases from J, leaving 18 bases between. The CDR3 runs to 14 residues. Germline CDR1 is MNHEY and CDR2 is SVGAGI. CDR3: CASREDRGGLTQYF. The CDR3 DNA sequence: TGTGCCAGCAGAGAGGACCGCGGCGGGTTGACCCAGTACTTC.

The chain is built from TRBV29-1 and TRBJ2-1; D may be TRBD1 (5 bases). This CDR3 region has 16 residues. Per the germline V gene, CDR1 is SQVTM and CDR2 is ANQGSEA. Between the trimmed V and J ends, which lost 5 bases and 0 bases, there was a span of 17 bases. The CDR3 reads CSVQTRAPHSYNEQFF. The CDR3 DNA sequence: TGCAGCGTTCAAACCAGGGCCCCCCACTCCTACAATGAGCAGTTCTTC.

This chain joins TRBV19 and TRBJ1-4, with D unresolved. Germline CDR1 LNHDA, CDR2 SQIVND (reference sequence). This CDR3 has 16 amino acids. Trimming took 5 bases from V and 0 from J, leaving 13 bases between them. Here the CDR3 reads CASSPAGVTTNEKLFF. CDR3 nucleotides: TGTGCCAGTAGTCCCGCCGGGGTCACAACTAATGAAAAACTGTTTTTT.

This sequence joins TRBV6-1 and TRBJ1-3; maybe TRBD1 (6 bases). The germline gives CDR1 MNHNS, CDR2 SASEGT. The V end was cut by 4 bases, the J end by 0 bases, with 13 bases between. The CDR3 runs 16 residues. The CDR3 spells CASSATGHSSGNTIYF. CDR3 nucleotides: TGTGCCAGCAGTGCGACGGGACACAGCTCTGGAAACACCATATATTTT.

The genes are TRBV6-5 and TRBJ1-5; D gene ambiguous. The ends were cut back, 6 bases at V and 7 bases at J, with 13 bases in the middle. The length of the CDR3 is 13 residues. Germline values: CDR1 MNHEY, CDR2 SVGAGI. CDR3 residues: CASSQHVGQPQHF. In DNA form, the CDR3 reads TGTGCCAGCAGCCAACACGTCGGGCAGCCCCAGCATTTT.

The V and J genes are TRBV19 and TRBJ2-6, with 7 bases aligning to TRBD2. With V trimmed by 3 bases and J by 6 bases, 8 bases remained unmatched. Germline CDR1 is LNHDA and CDR2 is SQIVND (reference sequence). The CDR3 is 16 residues long. As DNA, the CDR3 is TGTGCCAGTAGTATGGGAGGGGAGGTTGCGGCCAACGTCCTGACTTTC. It codes for CASSMGGEVAANVLTF.

This clone was observed a few times. The CDR3 region is CASSRQGGNSPLHF. The CDR3 bases are TGTGCCAGTAGTCGACAGGGAGGTAATTCACCCCTCCACTTT. The chain couples TRBV19 to TRBJ1-6; 7 bases match TRBD1. Germline V CDR1 and CDR2: LNHDA, SQIVND (reference sequence). The V segment lost 5 bases and the J segment 6 bases; nucleotides outside the gene matches: 4. The CDR3 totals 14 residues.

V and J are TRBV5-1 and TRBJ1-5; TRBD1 matches at 9 bases. Trimming cost V 4 bases and J 6 bases; bases outside gene matches: 8. The germline V gene has CDR1 SGHRS and CDR2 YFSETQ. CDR3 length: 15 residues. The CDR3 protein is CASSPDRGFGQPQHF. The CDR3 DNA is TGCGCCAGCAGCCCAGACAGGGGGTTTGGTCAGCCCCAGCATTTT.

The chain carries TRBV28 and TRBJ2-4, with unresolved D. The length of the CDR3 is 15 residues. The V end lost 2 bases, the J end lost 9 bases, and 17 bases lay between the germline ends. From germline, CDR1 is MDHEN and CDR2 SYDVKM. The CDR3 region is CASSLTLQVVGIQYF. CDR3 sequence (DNA): TGTGCCAGCAGTTTAACCCTCCAGGTGGTGGGCATTCAGTACTTC.

The chain carries TRBV6-1 and TRBJ1-1; 7 positions agree with TRBD1. CDR3 length: 13 amino acids. Germline CDR1 MNHNS, CDR2 SASEGT. The V segment lost 6 bases and the J segment 4 bases; nucleotides outside the gene matches: 5. The CDR3 sequence is CASRYRGLTEAFF. The CDR3 DNA reads as TGTGCCAGCAGGTACAGGGGCCTCACTGAAGCTTTCTTT.

This clone came up once. The CDR3 DNA is TGTGCCAGCAGTGAAGAGAGCAGGGGGCGCAGTAATTCACCCCTCCACTTT. Its translation is CASSEESRGRSNSPLHF. V and J are TRBV6-1 and TRBJ1-6, with 8 bases fitting TRBD1. There are 17 residues in the CDR3. V shed 1 base, J shed 6 bases, and the junction held 8 bases outside the gene matches. Germline lookup yields CDR1 MNHNS and CDR2 SASEGT.

This clone was seen once. Here the CDR3 reads CASSLLTPGQGAIYEQYF. The CDR3 DNA is TGTGCCAGCAGCTTACTAACCCCGGGACAGGGGGCGATCTACGAGCAGTACTTC. This chain uses TRBV7-2 with TRBJ2-7; 12 nucleotides align to TRBD1. V was clipped by 2 bases and J by 3 bases; unmatched bases: 11. From germline, CDR1 is SGHTA and CDR2 FQGNSA. The CDR3 covers 18 residues.

The chain couples TRBV9 to TRBJ2-5, with TRBD1 identical over 7 bases. The CDR3 length is 15 residues. V was clipped by 2 bases and J by 5 bases; unmatched bases: 9. The germline V gene has CDR1 SGDLS and CDR2 YYNGEE. CDR3 nucleotides: TGTGCCAGCAGCGTCGGGCCAGGGGGAGTTGAGACCCAGTACTTC. Translated: CASSVGPGGVETQYF.

This clone came up once. The V gene is TRBV6-5, the J gene TRBJ1-1; 8 bases agree with TRBD1. The CDR3 runs 15 residues. Per germline, CDR1 MNHEY and CDR2 SVGAGI. The J segment lost 5 bases and the V segment lost 6 bases, leaving 11 bases of the junction unmatched. The CDR3 region is CASSKQRQGSTEAFF. The CDR3 DNA is TGTGCCAGCAGCAAACAAAGACAGGGGTCAACTGAAGCTTTCTTT.

V and J are TRBV6-5 and TRBJ2-2, with D unresolved. The V end was cut by 6 bases, the J end by 7 bases, with 15 bases between. Looked up from germline, CDR1 is MNHEY and CDR2 is SVGAGI. The CDR3 loop spans 14 amino acids. CDR3 protein: CASRTETGVGELFF. The DNA for the CDR3 is TGTGCCAGCAGAACGGAAACCGGAGTCGGGGAGCTGTTTTTT.

This clone was counted a single time. The chain recombines TRBV7-9 with TRBJ2-3; D gene uncertain. This CDR3 is built from 12 residues. Trimming left V 5 bases short and J 14 bases short, with 17 bases between. The germline V gene encodes CDR1 SEHNR and CDR2 FQNEAQ (reference sequence). CDR3 sequence reads: CASSPGLVAPYF. The CDR3 bases are TGTGCCAGCAGCCCTGGATTAGTAGCACCGTATTTT.

The rearrangement joins TRBV7-8 to TRBJ1-2; 7 nucleotides align to TRBD1. Germline assignment: CDR1 SGHVS and CDR2 FQNEAQ. The CDR3 spans 14 residues. The trim removed 4 bases at V and 2 bases at J, leaving 4 bases unmatched. CDR3 sequence reads: CASSSSDRNYGYTF. The CDR3 nucleotides are TGTGCCAGCAGCTCTTCGGACAGGAACTATGGCTACACCTTC.

The chain employs TRBV5-4 and TRBJ2-7; no reliable D call. V lost 0 bases to trimming and J lost 2 bases, with 9 bases between them. The CDR3 has 14 residues. Per the germline V gene, CDR1 is SGHNT and CDR2 is YYREEE (reference sequence). The CDR3 nucleotides read TGTGCCAGCAGCTTGGTTGCGGCCACCTACGAGCAGTACGTC. It is translated as CASSLVAATYEQYV.

The CDR3 loop is CASSSTGGTNTEAFF. CDR3 DNA sequence: TGTGCCAGCAGTTCAACAGGGGGCACGAACACTGAAGCTTTCTTT. The chain is built from TRBV28 and TRBJ1-1; TRBD1 agrees at 9 bases. Germline CDR1 MDHEN, CDR2 SYDVKM. V shed 4 bases, J shed 1 base, and the junction held 4 bases outside the gene matches. The CDR3 is 15 amino acids.

The chain has TRBV5-1 and TRBJ2-4; D might be TRBD2 (6 bases). CDR3 length equals 16 residues. From germline, CDR1 is SGHRS and CDR2 YFSETQ. V was cut by 0 bases and J by 8 bases, with 18 bases left in between. CDR3 protein: CASSLDGTQISDIQYF. The CDR3 DNA is TGCGCCAGCAGCTTGGATGGGACTCAAATTTCGGACATTCAGTACTTC. Complete variable domain (other parts from reference TRBV5-1 and TRBJ2-4): KAGVTQTPRYLIKTRGQQVTLSCSPISGHRSVSWYQQTPGQGLQFLFEYFSETQRNKGNFPGRFSGRQFSNSRSEMNVSTLELGDSALYLCASSLDGTQISDIQYFGAGTRLSVL.

The V gene is TRBV28, the J gene TRBJ1-2; a weak D match, TRBD1 (5 bases). CDR3 size: 14 residues. The germline gives CDR1 MDHEN, CDR2 SYDVKM. Trimming stripped 4 bases from V and 1 base from J, with 10 bases between. For the CDR3, the DNA is TGTGCCAGCAGTTCTCCGGACATTAACTATGGCTACACCTTC. This translates into CASSSPDINYGYTF.

The gene calls are TRBV5-6 and TRBJ1-1; D gene unclear. The CDR3 sequence is 15 residues long. V was clipped by 6 bases and J by 4 bases, with 19 bases between them. Germline-derived CDR1 and CDR2 are SGHDT and YYEEEE. CDR3 region: CASTPGALGFTEAFF. CDR3 nucleotide sequence: TGTGCCAGCACCCCGGGTGCTTTGGGTTTCACTGAAGCTTTCTTT.

The sample holds one count of this clone. The rearrangement joins TRBV28 to TRBJ1-3; no definite D call. Germline V gene lookup returns CDR1 MDHEN and CDR2 SYDVKM. This CDR3 comprises 14 residues. Trimming cost V 4 bases and J 0 bases, with 7 bases left between them. The CDR3 is CASSYNPSGNTIYF. DNA for the CDR3: TGTGCCAGCAGTTACAACCCCTCTGGAAACACCATATATTTT.

The J gene is TRBJ1-1, the V gene TRBV28; D unclear. Germline V CDR1 and CDR2: MDHEN, SYDVKM. The CDR3 has 13 residues. The V gene lost 2 bases and the J gene lost 6 bases, with 10 bases spanning the gap. CDR3 in amino acids: CASSLPLLAEAFF. CDR3 DNA sequence: TGTGCCAGCAGTTTACCCCTTCTCGCTGAAGCTTTCTTT.